This T cell receptor (beta chain) was obtained from a study of T cell responses to AZD1222 COVID-19 vaccine. Study-wide results and caveats: In the spike-specific TCR repertoire, nearly half reportedly target unmutated variant regions. Donors were largely white British and mainly female; clonal diversity was possibly underestimated.

V was pared by 0 bases and J by 1 base, with 8 bases between. Germline assignment: CDR1 SGHRS and CDR2 YFSETQ. This CDR3 is built from 14 residues. Worth noting for this clone: Its antigen is unidentified.

Sequenced by immunoSEQ multiplex PCR; TCRdb stores in-frame clones only, minus some. The data hold about 120,000 clones, with 88% observed a single time. The TCR originated in an adult in good health. The sample consisted of peripheral blood, taken on day 0 of AZD1222 vaccination. The rearrangement uses TRBV5-1 and TRBJ2-7, with a tentative D call TRBD1 (5 bases). CDR3 DNA sequence: TGCGCCAGCAGCTTGGACAGGATGTCCTACGAGCAGTACTTC. This sequence encodes CASSLDRMSYEQYF.